Given below is one T cell receptor beta chain in context. Its antigen remains unidentified. Per individual sample, total RNA of at least 6 micrograms was extracted. This CDR3 contains 15 residues. V dropped 6 bases and J dropped 8 bases, with 22 bases sitting between them. Germline V CDR1 and CDR2: MNHNS, SASEGT. The data originate from a study of blood T cells in healthy people across ages. Notes on the study in general: Measured against age, TCR beta diversity per million T cells decreased in a roughly linear manner. Both naive CD4+ cell counts and diversity were greater in long-lived donors than in aged donors.

A J-beta primer mix and a sample-barcoded 5' primer were used in a second PCR of roughly 6 to 12 cycles. MiXCR was run by TCRdb on the 5' RACE reads, yielding one entry per CDR3 protein. Altogether around 400,000 distinct CDR3 sequences are present, 45% to 65% being singletons, with the ten largest covering 45% to 55%. The V call is TRBV6-1, the J call TRBJ1-2; possibly TRBD1 for D (5 bases). Source material: blood. The receptor's source is a man between 60 and 75 years old in good health. This CDR3 reads CASRSLGGAGAGYTF. DNA of the CDR3: TGTGCCAGCAGGTCCCTGGGCGGGGCAGGTGCAGGCTACACCTTC.